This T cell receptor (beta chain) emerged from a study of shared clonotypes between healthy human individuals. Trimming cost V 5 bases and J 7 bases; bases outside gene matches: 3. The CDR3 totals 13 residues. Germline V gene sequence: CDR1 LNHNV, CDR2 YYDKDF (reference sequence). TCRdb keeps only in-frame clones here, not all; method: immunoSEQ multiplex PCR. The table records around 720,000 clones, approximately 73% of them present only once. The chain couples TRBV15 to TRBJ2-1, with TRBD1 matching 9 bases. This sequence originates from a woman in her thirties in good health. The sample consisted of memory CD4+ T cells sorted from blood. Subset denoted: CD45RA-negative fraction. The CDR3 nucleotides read TGTGCCACCAGCGTCGACAGGGGGAATGAGCAGTTCTTC. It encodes CATSVDRGNEQFF.